The 15 T cell receptor beta chains below come from one sample, sequenced in a study of type 1 regulatory T cells. These receptors' antigens are unknown. Using its own MiXCR run on the reads, TCRdb lists one record per CDR3 protein. Here the sample spans about 42,000 distinct CDR3 sequences, more than 9% being singletons. Specimen: cultured non-Tr1 T cells, either the whole culture or a sorted T cell fraction (not recorded which). The receptor set was obtained from a human donor in good health.

This chain joins TRBV2 and TRBJ1-1, with 7 bases aligning to TRBD1. Germline V gene data show CDR1 as SNHLY and CDR2 as FYNNEI. The CDR3 has 16 amino acids. Trimming cost V 6 bases and J 0 bases; bases outside gene matches: 10. CDR3 nucleotide sequence: TGTGCCAGCAGAAACAGGGGAAGTAGTATGAACACTGAAGCTTTCTTT. This encodes CASRNRGSSMNTEAFF. Full variable domain (missing parts from reference TRBV2 and TRBJ1-1): EPEVTQTPSHQVTQMGQEVILRCVPISNHLYFYWYRQILGQKVEFLVSFYNNEISEKSEIFDDQFSVERPDGSNFTLKIRSTKLEDSAMYFCASRNRGSSMNTEAFFGQGTRLTVV.

Note on this clonotype: This may stem from a read error, because a much larger clone lies one nucleotide away. The chain uses TRBV29-1 and TRBJ2-5; tentatively, D is TRBD1 or TRBD2 (6 bases each). The germline gives CDR1 SQVTM, CDR2 ANQGSEA. This CDR3 is built from 13 residues. The CDR3 DNA sequence: TGCAGCGTGGATCAGGGGACGGGAGAGGCCCAGTACTTC. It yields the protein CSVDQGTGEAQYF.

There are a few counts of this clonotype. The junction does not match germline at one end; this may be a read error. The chain carries TRBV18 and TRBJ2-5; D remains unclear. The CDR3 is 12 residues long. The germline V gene encodes CDR1 KGHSH and CDR2 LQKENI. The CDR3 loop reads CASPPEEETQYF. The CDR3 DNA is TGTGCCAGCCCACCAGAGGAAGAGACCCAGTACTTC.

The chain carries TRBV6-5 and TRBJ2-7; 12 bases line up with TRBD2. The last part of the DNA fits TRBJ2-1 better; the J call may be wrong. Per germline, CDR1 MNHEY and CDR2 SVGAGI. The CDR3 runs 16 residues. The chain's CDR3 is CASTGLAGRTYNEQFF. The CDR3 DNA is TGTGCCAGCACCGGACTAGCGGGACGTACATACAATGAGCAGTTCTTC.

This clonotype was counted at least ten times. This sequence joins TRBV3-1 and TRBJ2-7, with D unclear. The V gene lost 2 bases and the J gene lost 2 bases, with 10 bases spanning the gap. The CDR3 contains 14 residues. The germline gives CDR1 LGHDT, CDR2 YNNKEL (reference sequence). CDR3 residues: CASSQLNPPYEQYF. The CDR3 DNA reads as TGTGCCAGCAGCCAATTGAACCCGCCCTACGAGCAGTACTTC.

About this clonotype itself: Being one base from a much bigger clone, this may be a read error. The CDR3 sequence: CAGSLVNTEAFF. CDR3 in DNA: TGTGCCGGCAGCTTAGTTAACACTGAAGCTTTCTTT. The chain carries TRBV7-2 and TRBJ1-1; the D is unclear. This CDR3 region has 12 residues. Germline CDR1 SGHTA, CDR2 FQGNSA.

Ten or more counts support this clonotype. The genes are TRBV6-6 and TRBJ2-3, with 8 bases that match TRBD2. The CDR3 covers 15 residues. The V gene's germline CDR1 is MNHNY and CDR2 SVGAGI (reference sequence). V lost 4 bases to trimming and J lost 0 bases; unmatched junction nucleotides: 3. The CDR3: CASSWASGSTDTQYF. The CDR3 DNA sequence: TGTGCCAGCAGTTGGGCTAGCGGGAGCACAGATACGCAGTATTTT.

Only a few counts were recorded for this clonotype. The V gene is TRBV12-3 or TRBV12-4, the J gene TRBJ1-5; possible D gene TRBD1, 5 bases. V was pared by 6 bases and J by 3 bases, with 15 bases between. The CDR3 is 15 residues long. The CDR3 coding sequence is TGTGCCAGCAGCCTCAGTGGGGGATACAATCAGCCCCAGCATTTT. Its translation: CASSLSGGYNQPQHF.

The chain employs TRBV20-1 and TRBJ2-1; D not certain. V lost 4 bases to trimming and J lost 8 bases, with 15 bases between them. There are 13 residues in the CDR3. Per germline, CDR1 DFQATT and CDR2 SNEGSKA (reference sequence). This CDR3 reads CSATPGAGYEQFF. The DNA of the CDR3 is TGCAGTGCTACCCCAGGTGCAGGCTATGAGCAGTTCTTC.

This clonotype was recorded a few times. CDR3 amino acids: CSADNSGSPTGELFF. The CDR3 nucleotides read TGCAGTGCAGATAATAGCGGGAGTCCTACCGGGGAGCTGTTTTTT. This chain connects TRBV20-1 to TRBJ2-2; 9 bases are a match to TRBD2. Germline CDR1 and CDR2: DFQATT and SNEGSKA (reference sequence). The CDR3 has 15 amino acids. After removal of 6 bases from V and 5 bases from J, the junction contained 10 bases not matched to a gene.

This clonotype was recorded at least ten times. The rearrangement joins TRBV5-1 to TRBJ2-1; a possible D gene is TRBD1 (5 bases). This CDR3 is built from 14 residues. Germline V gene data show CDR1 as SGHRS and CDR2 as YFSETQ. The ends were cut back, 4 bases at V and 3 bases at J, with 11 bases in the middle. DNA of the CDR3: TGCGCCAGCAGCCTCGACAGTGACTACAATGAGCAGTTCTTC. The encoded protein is CASSLDSDYNEQFF.

This chain joins TRBV12-3 or TRBV12-4 and TRBJ1-1; the D gene is possibly TRBD1 (6 bases). Trimming pared 5 bases from V and 1 base from J, leaving 14 bases between. The length of the CDR3 is 15 residues. The CDR3 spells CASSIRGGPNTEAFF. The CDR3 nucleotides read TGTGCCAGCAGTATCCGCGGGGGCCCGAACACTGAAGCTTTCTTT.

In its sample, this clonotype is medium-sized (0.01 to 0.1%). The chain links TRBV12-3 or TRBV12-4 to TRBJ1-1; TRBD1 aligns across 9 bases. The trim removed 5 bases at V and 4 bases at J, leaving 11 bases unmatched. The CDR3 loop spans 16 amino acids. DNA for the CDR3: TGTGCCAGCAGTCCGCCGGGACAGGGCCGAGGCACTGAAGCTTTCTTT. The encoded protein is CASSPPGQGRGTEAFF.

Only a few counts were recorded for this clonotype. The chain couples TRBV5-1 to TRBJ2-6, with D unresolved. V lost 1 base to trimming and J lost 0 bases, with 8 bases between them. Germline V gene sequence: CDR1 SGHRS, CDR2 YFSETQ. The CDR3 totals 16 residues. CDR3 residues: CASSLIPVSGANVLTF. In DNA form, the CDR3 reads TGCGCCAGCAGCTTGATCCCGGTCTCTGGGGCCAACGTCCTGACTTTC.

This clonotype has only a few counts. The chain uses TRBV6-1 and TRBJ1-5, with D tentatively TRBD1 (5 bases). Germline V CDR1 and CDR2: MNHNS, SASEGT. The V and J ends lost 4 bases and 11 bases respectively, with 12 bases between them. The CDR3 spans 12 residues. The CDR3, as DNA: TGTGCCAGCAGTGTCGTGGGGACGACCCAGCATTTT. Its translation is CASSVVGTTQHF.